Below are 30 T cell receptor beta chains sequenced from a single sample in a study of cytomegalovirus exposure and HLA in healthy donors. The PCR employed 60 Vbeta primers together with 13 Jbeta primers. Assay used: immunoSEQ multiplex PCR; TCRdb lists only in-frame clones, some missing. Of about 270,000 clones in the sample, more than 55% were seen once. Sample: PBMCs. The receptors shown here come from a female donor in good health and CMV-seronegative.

V usage is TRBV15 and J usage is TRBJ2-1; 7 nucleotides match TRBD1. The germline V gene encodes CDR1 LNHNV and CDR2 YYDKDF (reference sequence). V shed 2 bases, J shed 4 bases, and the junction held 5 bases outside the gene matches. This CDR3 spans 15 amino acids. In nucleotides, the CDR3 is TGTGCCACCAGCAGAAACAGGGGCCTGTACAATGAGCAGTTCTTC. Translation gives CATSRNRGLYNEQFF. Full variable domain (remainder filled in from reference TRBV15 and TRBJ2-1): DAMVIQNPRYQVTQFGKPVTLSCSQTLNHNVMYWYQQKSSQAPKLLFHYYDKDFNNEADTPDNFQSRRPNTSFCFLDIRSPGLGDTAMYLCATSRNRGLYNEQFFGPGTRLTVL.

The V gene is TRBV28, the J gene TRBJ2-7, with 10 positions matching TRBD2. V was pared by 5 bases and J by 5 bases, with 6 bases of the junction left unmatched. This CDR3 has 14 residues. CDR1 is MDHEN and CDR2 is SYDVKM in the germline V gene. CDR3 bases: TGTGCCAGCAGTCCTAGCGGGAGATCCGACGAGCAGTACTTC. Protein: CASSPSGRSDEQYF.

The chain links TRBV29-1 to TRBJ1-1; possibly TRBD1 for D (5 bases). The CDR3 loop spans 13 amino acids. The germline V gene has CDR1 SQVTM and CDR2 ANQGSEA. V was pared by 6 bases and J by 5 bases, with 16 bases between. The CDR3 region is CSVSGTRGTEAFF. The CDR3 region has the DNA TGCAGCGTCAGCGGGACCCGGGGGACTGAAGCTTTCTTT.

The rearrangement joins TRBV6-5 to TRBJ2-2; weak D call: TRBD1 (5 bases). The CDR3 is made up of 12 amino acids. Germline V gene sequence: CDR1 MNHEY, CDR2 SVGAGI. In DNA, the CDR3 is TGTGCTACACAGGAGAACACCGGGGAGCTGTTTTTT. This translates into CATQENTGELFF.

The chain links TRBV7-2 to TRBJ2-5, with D possibly TRBD2 on 6 matching bases. This CDR3 has 15 residues. Germline CDR1 and CDR2: SGHTA and FQGNSA. The germline V and J ends were trimmed by 5 bases and 1 base, with 14 bases remaining between them. Here the CDR3 DNA reads TGTGCCAGCAGCCCCCCGGGAGCGGTCCAAGAGACCCAGTACTTC. Translated: CASSPPGAVQETQYF.

This rearrangement joins TRBV6-6 to TRBJ1-2; tentatively, D is TRBD1 (6 bases). Deletions cut 2 bases from V and 7 bases from J, with 20 bases between. Germline CDR1 and CDR2: MNHNY and SVGAGI (reference sequence). The CDR3 runs to 16 residues. CDR3 coding DNA: TGTGCCAGCAGTTACGCGGGGGGCGCGGGGTCTAGTGGCTACACCTTC. Its translation: CASSYAGGAGSSGYTF.

The chain recombines TRBV10-3 with TRBJ1-2, with a possible D match to TRBD1 (6 bases). V was cut by 4 bases and J by 4 bases, with 10 bases left in between. Germline V gene sequence: CDR1 ENHRY, CDR2 SYGVKD. The CDR3 has 13 residues. This CDR3 reads CAISVDSLYGYTF. The CDR3 coding sequence is TGTGCCATCAGTGTGGACAGCCTCTATGGCTACACCTTC.

V and J are TRBV5-8 and TRBJ2-1, with TRBD1 matching 10 bases. The CDR3 has 14 residues. The ends lost 4 bases at V and 6 bases at J; junction bases unmatched: 4. Germline CDR1 and CDR2: SGHTS and YDEGEE. The chain's CDR3 is CASSPRTGGNEQFF. The CDR3 DNA reads TGTGCCAGCAGCCCGAGGACAGGGGGCAATGAGCAGTTCTTC.

The genes are TRBV12-2 and TRBJ1-2; TRBD1 is the table's D call and was not checked against the DNA. TRBV12-2 is a pseudogene. The CDR3 is 17 residues long. CDR3 residues: CASRLEGPDRPNYGYTF. CDR3 in DNA: TGTGCAAGTCGCTTAGAGGGTCCGGACAGGCCTAACTATGGCTACACCTTC.

The chain links TRBV28 to TRBJ2-7; D unresolved. V shed 8 bases and J shed 0 bases, with 11 bases lying between them. Germline V gives CDR1 MDHEN, CDR2 SYDVKM. The CDR3 is 13 residues long. The CDR3 nucleotides are TGTGCCAGCGCGACTCCTTCCTCCTACGAGCAGTACTTC. It codes for CASATPSSYEQYF. Full variable domain (missing parts from reference TRBV28 and TRBJ2-7): DVKVTQSSRYLVKRTGEKVFLECVQDMDHENMFWYRQDPGLGLRLIYFSYDVKMKEKGDIPEGYSVSREKKERFSLILESASTNQTSMYLCASATPSSYEQYFGPGTRLTVT.

CDR3 nucleotides: TGCGCCAGCAGCCAAGAATTCTCCCGTAACACCGGGGAGCTGTTTTTT. Residues: CASSQEFSRNTGELFF. The gene calls are TRBV4-1 and TRBJ2-2; D call uncertain. V gave up 0 bases and J gave up 2 bases, with 10 bases separating them. Per germline, CDR1 MGHRA and CDR2 YSYEKL. This CDR3 comprises 16 residues.

This clone was seen once. V and J are TRBV28 and TRBJ1-3; the D gene is possibly TRBD1 (5 bases). V gave up 5 bases and J gave up 0 bases, with 14 bases separating them. Germline-derived CDR1 and CDR2 are MDHEN and SYDVKM. The CDR3 length is 16 residues. The CDR3 loop reads CASSNFQGYSGNTIYF. The CDR3 DNA follows: TGTGCCAGCAGTAACTTTCAGGGATACTCTGGAAACACCATATATTTT.

This chain uses TRBV5-1 with TRBJ1-1; D remains ambiguous. CDR1 and CDR2 from the germline V gene are SGHRS and YFSETQ. CDR3 size: 15 residues. V lost 4 bases and J lost 3, with 16 bases in between. CDR3 sequence (DNA): TGCGCCAGCAGCCTGGGATCGGGAGGCGACACTGAAGCTTTCTTT. Its protein product is CASSLGSGGDTEAFF.

This rearrangement joins TRBV2 to TRBJ2-1; a possible D gene is TRBD2 (6 bases). V dropped 9 bases and J dropped 9 bases, with 27 bases sitting between them. This CDR3 contains 16 residues. CDR1 is SNHLY, CDR2 FYNNEI, per germline. The CDR3 is CASSKDPGVLEGEQFF. The DNA for the CDR3 is TGTGCCAGTTCCAAGGACCCGGGAGTCTTAGAGGGTGAGCAGTTCTTC. The variable domain in full, completed from reference TRBV2 and TRBJ2-1, reads EPEVTQTPSHQVTQMGQEVILRCVPISNHLYFYWYRQILGQKVEFLVSFYNNEISEKSEIFDDQFSVERPDGSNFTLKIRSTKLEDSAMYFCASSKDPGVLEGEQFFGPGTRLTVL.

The chain links TRBV28 to TRBJ2-7; D possibly corresponds to TRBD1 (6 bases). The CDR3 loop spans 13 amino acids. From germline, CDR1 is MDHEN and CDR2 SYDVKM. The V gene lost 8 bases and the J gene lost 0 bases, with 11 bases spanning the gap. CDR3 in amino acids: CASHRVSSYEQYF. CDR3 nucleotide sequence: TGTGCCAGCCACAGGGTTAGCTCCTACGAGCAGTACTTC.

Of note for this clone: Likely a read error: the CDR3 ends without its conserved phenylalanine or tryptophan. The J gene is TRBJ2-2, the V gene TRBV19; 10 nucleotides match TRBD1. The tail of the sequence fits TRBJ1-1 better, so the J call may be wrong. Germline loops: CDR1 LNHDA, CDR2 SQIVND (reference sequence). The CDR3 sequence is 16 residues long. The chain's CDR3 is CASSAGTGVGVGAAFL. Here the CDR3 DNA reads TGTGCCAGTAGTGCCGGGACAGGGGTTGGAGTTGGAGCTGCTTTCCTT.

V and J are TRBV7-2 and TRBJ2-5; 7 nucleotides line up with TRBD2. Losses at the gene ends were 6 bases for V and 5 bases for J; bases not matched to a gene: 3. The CDR3 spans 12 residues. CDR1 is SGHTA, CDR2 FQGNSA, per germline. CDR3 bases: TGTGCCAGCAGGCCGACTAGCGAGACCCAGTACTTC. Translated: CASRPTSETQYF.

This chain links TRBV19 with TRBJ2-7; 10 positions match TRBD2. This CDR3 contains 18 residues. V dropped 5 bases and J dropped 7; count of bases not matched to a gene: 20. Germline CDR1 and CDR2: LNHDA and SQIVND (reference sequence). CDR3 sequence: CASSPTGALTSGTVEQYF. The CDR3 DNA is TGTGCCAGTAGTCCGACAGGGGCGCTCACTAGCGGGACAGTGGAGCAGTACTTC.

The table lists this clone with a count of one. The chain employs TRBV7-6 and TRBJ1-1; D may be TRBD1 (6 bases). Germline V lookup: CDR1 SGHVS, CDR2 FNYEAQ. Trimming cost V 1 base and J 0 bases, with 12 bases left between them. The CDR3 covers 16 residues. CDR3 residues: CASSLDPGGLNTEAFF. The CDR3 DNA is TGTGCCAGCAGCTTAGACCCGGGGGGCTTGAACACTGAAGCTTTCTTT.

The V call is TRBV18, the J call TRBJ1-1; no firm D call. The ends were cut back, 6 bases at V and 6 bases at J, with 14 bases in the middle. This CDR3 is 13 amino acids long. Germline V gene lookup returns CDR1 KGHSH and CDR2 LQKENI. The CDR3 region has the DNA TGTGCCAGCTCCTCTGACTACCCCCCTGAAGCTTTCTTT. Encoded protein: CASSSDYPPEAFF.

This clone was detected only a few times. The V and J genes are TRBV7-9 and TRBJ2-7, with 7 bases that match TRBD2. The CDR3 is 13 residues long. Germline loops: CDR1 SEHNR, CDR2 FQNEAQ (reference sequence). After removal of 5 bases from V and 1 base from J, the junction contained 2 bases not matched to a gene. This CDR3 is CASSGRGSYEQYF. CDR3 bases: TGTGCCAGCAGCGGGAGGGGATCCTACGAGCAGTACTTC.

This clone was picked up one time. The V and J genes are TRBV18 and TRBJ2-2, with D tentatively TRBD2 (5 bases). This CDR3 comprises 16 residues. Per the germline V gene, CDR1 is KGHSH and CDR2 is LQKENI. V was cut by 1 base and J by 4 bases, with 13 bases left in between. DNA of the CDR3: TGTGCCAGCTCACCACGGCTAGGAGGACGCACCGGGGAGCTGTTTTTT. Its translation: CASSPRLGGRTGELFF.

The chain uses TRBV5-6 and TRBJ2-7; 7 nucleotides match TRBD1. The V and J ends lost 3 bases and 4 bases, in that order; junction bases with no gene match: 1. Germline CDR1 and CDR2: SGHDT and YYEEEE. This CDR3 region has 12 residues. CDR3 protein: CASSSQGYEQYF. CDR3 bases: TGTGCCAGCAGCTCACAGGGGTACGAGCAGTACTTC. The full variable domain, rest sourced from reference TRBV5-6 and TRBJ2-7, is DAGVTQSPTHLIKTRGQQVTLRCSPKSGHDTVSWYQQALGQGPQFIFQYYEEEERQRGNFPDRFSGHQFPNYSSELNVNALLLGDSALYLCASSSQGYEQYFGPGTRLTVT.

The V gene is TRBV5-1, the J gene TRBJ2-3, with 8 bases identical to TRBD2. The ends lost 4 bases at V and 7 bases at J; junction bases unmatched: 17. The CDR3 has 17 residues. Germline CDR1 reads SGHRS; CDR2 reads YFSETQ. The CDR3 DNA sequence: TGCGCCAGCAGCCCCCCGCGGGTACCAGCGGGAGTACATACGCAGTATTTT. Amino acid sequence: CASSPPRVPAGVHTQYF.

This clone was counted between two and nine times. The chain uses TRBV5-5 and TRBJ2-2; TRBD2 matches 8 bases. The V and J ends lost 4 bases and 4 bases, in that order; junction bases with no gene match: 6. The CDR3 has 15 residues. Per the germline V gene, CDR1 is SGHKS and CDR2 is YYEKEE (reference sequence). The CDR3 nucleotides are TGTGCCAGCAGCATCAAAGCGGGAGTCACCGGGGAGCTGTTTTTT. Translation: CASSIKAGVTGELFF.

This chain uses TRBV10-2 with TRBJ2-1, with 11 positions matching TRBD2. CDR1 WSHSY and CDR2 SAAADI come from the germline V gene. J lost 7 bases, V lost 3 bases, and 5 bases had no gene match. The CDR3 has 15 residues. CDR3: CASSDLAGGRNEQFF. The CDR3 DNA reads as TGCGCCAGCAGTGATCTAGCGGGAGGAAGGAATGAGCAGTTCTTC.

This clone was found a few times. The chain carries TRBV6-1 and TRBJ1-2; D is unclear. The CDR3 is 14 residues long. Germline V gene lookup returns CDR1 MNHNS and CDR2 SASEGT. Trimming cost V 1 base and J 3 bases, with 9 bases left between them. CDR3 in DNA: TGTGCCAGCAGTGAAGTAACGGGGTACTATGGCTACACCTTC. Protein: CASSEVTGYYGYTF.

V is TRBV28 and J is TRBJ2-6, with TRBD1 matching 8 bases. CDR3 length: 18 residues. Germline V gene lookup returns CDR1 MDHEN and CDR2 SYDVKM. V was clipped by 6 bases and J by 3 bases; unmatched bases: 13. The CDR3 DNA is TGTGCCAGCAGCCAGCCTCGGGGCAGGGGGCTTGGGGCCAACGTCCTGACTTTC. Its translation: CASSQPRGRGLGANVLTF.

The chain couples TRBV6-1 to TRBJ2-1, with 8 bases aligning to TRBD1. The CDR3 has 14 amino acids. Germline V lookup: CDR1 MNHNS, CDR2 SASEGT. Unmatched junction bases numbered 8, after V lost 3 bases and J lost 10 bases. The CDR3 sequence is CASSEGQAPHEQFF. The CDR3 nucleotides read TGTGCCAGCAGTGAGGGACAGGCCCCCCACGAGCAGTTCTTC.

With respect to this clone: This sample also contains other DNA sequences that code for the same CDR3. V and J are TRBV5-1 and TRBJ1-5, with 7 nucleotides matching TRBD1. V was clipped by 5 bases and J by 1 base; unmatched bases: 3. CDR3 size: 14 residues. The germline gives CDR1 SGHRS, CDR2 YFSETQ. The CDR3 DNA reads TGCGCCAGCAGTTTGACAGGGAGCAATCAGCCCCAGCATTTT. Protein: CASSLTGSNQPQHF.